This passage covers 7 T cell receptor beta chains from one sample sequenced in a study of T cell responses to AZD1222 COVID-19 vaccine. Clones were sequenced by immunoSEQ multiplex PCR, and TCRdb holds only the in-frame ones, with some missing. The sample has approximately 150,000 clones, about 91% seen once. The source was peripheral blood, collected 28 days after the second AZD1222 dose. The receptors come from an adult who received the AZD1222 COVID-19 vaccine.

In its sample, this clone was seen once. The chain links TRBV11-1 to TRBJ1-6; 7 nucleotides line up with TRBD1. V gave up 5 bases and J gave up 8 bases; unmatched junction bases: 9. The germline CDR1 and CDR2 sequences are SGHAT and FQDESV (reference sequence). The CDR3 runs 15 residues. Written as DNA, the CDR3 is TGTGCCAGCAGCCGACCCACAGGGGAGGATTCACCCCTCCACTTT. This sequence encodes CASSRPTGEDSPLHF.

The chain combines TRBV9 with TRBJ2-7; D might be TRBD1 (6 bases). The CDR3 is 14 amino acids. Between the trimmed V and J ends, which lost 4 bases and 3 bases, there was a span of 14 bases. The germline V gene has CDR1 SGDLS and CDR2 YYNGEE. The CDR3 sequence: CASSSSSDSYEQYF. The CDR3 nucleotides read TGTGCCAGCAGCTCGTCGTCGGACAGCTACGAGCAGTACTTC.

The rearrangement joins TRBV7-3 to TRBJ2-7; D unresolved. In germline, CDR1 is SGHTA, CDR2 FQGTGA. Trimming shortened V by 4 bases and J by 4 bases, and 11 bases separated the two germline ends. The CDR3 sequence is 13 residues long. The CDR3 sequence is CASSSSDGYEQYF. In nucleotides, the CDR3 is TGTGCCAGCAGCTCCTCGGACGGGTACGAGCAGTACTTC. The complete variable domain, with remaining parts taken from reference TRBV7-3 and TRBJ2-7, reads GAGVSQTPSNKVTEKGKYVELRCDPISGHTALYWYRQSLGQGPEFLIYFQGTGAADDSGLPNDRFFAVRPEGSVSTLKIQRTERGDSAVYLCASSSSDGYEQYFGPGTRLTVT.

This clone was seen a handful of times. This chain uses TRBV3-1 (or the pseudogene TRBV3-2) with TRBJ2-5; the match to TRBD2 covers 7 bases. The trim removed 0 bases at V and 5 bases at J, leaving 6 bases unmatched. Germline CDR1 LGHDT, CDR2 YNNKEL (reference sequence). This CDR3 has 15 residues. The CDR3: CASSQDHHGGETQYF. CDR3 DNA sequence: TGTGCCAGCAGCCAAGATCATCACGGGGGGGAGACCCAGTACTTC.

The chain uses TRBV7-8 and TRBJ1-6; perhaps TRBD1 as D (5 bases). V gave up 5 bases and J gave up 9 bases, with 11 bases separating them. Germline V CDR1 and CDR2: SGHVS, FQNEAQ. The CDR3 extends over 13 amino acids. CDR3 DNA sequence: TGTGCCAGCAGCCGGGGCTGGGGTTCACCCCTCCACTTT. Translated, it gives CASSRGWGSPLHF.

The DNA of the CDR3 is TGCAGCGTGGACGTGGACCTTTTTACAGAACACACTGAAGCTTTCTTT. It encodes CSVDVDLFTEHTEAFF. The chain links TRBV29-1 to TRBJ1-1, with D unclear. V was trimmed by 6 bases and J by 3 bases, leaving 23 bases between them. Germline CDR1 SQVTM, CDR2 ANQGSEA. The CDR3 extends over 16 amino acids.

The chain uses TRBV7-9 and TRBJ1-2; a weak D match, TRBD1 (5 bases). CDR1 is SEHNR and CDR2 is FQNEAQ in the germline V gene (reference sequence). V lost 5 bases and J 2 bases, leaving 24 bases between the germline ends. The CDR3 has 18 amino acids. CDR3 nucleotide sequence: TGTGCCAGCAGCCCACGAGGCTTTCGGGACCGCGGAAACTATGGCTACACCTTC. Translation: CASSPRGFRDRGNYGYTF. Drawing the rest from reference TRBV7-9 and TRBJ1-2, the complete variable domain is DTGVSQNPRHKITKRGQNVTFRCDPISEHNRLYWYRQTLGQGPEFLTYFQNEAQLEKSRLLSDRFSAERPKGSFSTLEIQRTEQGDSAMYLCASSPRGFRDRGNYGYTFGSGTRLTVV.